These 17 T cell receptor beta chains originate from one sample sequenced in a study of control samples from healthy donors and cancer patients. Assay: immunoSEQ multiplex PCR; the TCRdb copy retains only in-frame clones and omits some. The sample yields about 140,000 clones, roughly 92% seen once. The sequenced material came from blood. The receptors derive from a man aged 40-49 years in good health.

V is TRBV5-1 and J is TRBJ1-1; D gene ambiguous. Germline-derived CDR1 and CDR2 are SGHRS and YFSETQ. Deletions cut 5 bases from V and 5 bases from J, with 16 bases between. This CDR3 contains 14 residues. In nucleotides, the CDR3 is TGCGCCAGCAGTAGCCCCCAAAGCGATACTGAAGCTTTCTTT. It yields the protein CASSSPQSDTEAFF.

The rearrangement uses TRBV19 and TRBJ1-4; no clear D gene. The CDR3 covers 14 residues. Per the germline V gene, CDR1 is LNHDA and CDR2 is SQIVND (reference sequence). The V end lost 5 bases, the J end lost 6 bases, and 13 bases lay between the germline ends. In DNA, the CDR3 is TGTGCCAGTAGTTCGGAGGGTTTTTATGAAAAACTGTTTTTT. Translation gives CASSSEGFYEKLFF.

This chain links TRBV24-1 with TRBJ1-2; D unresolved. CDR1 and CDR2 (germline): KGHDR, SFDVKD. The CDR3 totals 12 residues. Trimming took off 4 bases at V and 10 bases at J, with 12 bases between the two ends. For the CDR3, the DNA is TGTGCCACCAGTGAGACGGGGTTCGCCTACACCTTC. It codes for CATSETGFAYTF.

This sequence joins TRBV7-9 and TRBJ1-1; a weak D match, TRBD1 (5 bases). Germline values: CDR1 SEHNR, CDR2 FQNEAQ (reference sequence). Trimming removed 4 bases at V and 4 bases at J, with 13 bases between. The CDR3 sequence is 14 residues long. This CDR3 is CASSSLKGITEAFF. The DNA of the CDR3 is TGTGCCAGCAGCTCCCTTAAGGGGATCACTGAAGCTTTCTTT.

The chain links TRBV5-6 to TRBJ2-1; 7 bases agree with TRBD2. This CDR3 is built from 15 residues. The germline CDR1 and CDR2 sequences are SGHDT and YYEEEE. J gave up 2 bases and V 0 bases, and 2 bases lay outside the gene matches. The CDR3 sequence is CASSLELAPYNEQFF. The CDR3, as DNA: TGTGCCAGCAGCTTGGAACTAGCGCCCTACAATGAGCAGTTCTTC.

The rearrangement uses TRBV6-2 or TRBV6-3 and TRBJ1-2, with D uncertain. Between the trimmed V and J ends, which lost 5 bases and 4 bases, there was a span of 14 bases. CDR3 length: 14 residues. Germline values: CDR1 MNHEY, CDR2 SVGEGT. The CDR3 here is CASSPLENGYGYTF. CDR3 nucleotide sequence: TGTGCCAGCAGTCCCTTAGAAAATGGCTATGGCTACACCTTC.

This rearrangement joins TRBV5-6 to TRBJ2-5; 11 positions agree with TRBD1. The CDR3 is made up of 15 amino acids. The germline V gene has CDR1 SGHDT and CDR2 YYEEEE. The V and J ends lost 2 bases and 4 bases, in that order; junction bases with no gene match: 4. The CDR3 loop reads CASSLPGTGGETQYF. CDR3 nucleotides: TGTGCCAGCAGCTTACCCGGGACAGGGGGAGAGACCCAGTACTTC.

The chain couples TRBV7-2 to TRBJ1-6, with TRBD1 as a possible D gene (6 bases). Germline CDR1 is SGHTA and CDR2 is FQGNSA. The CDR3 has 15 amino acids. The V end lost 2 bases, the J end lost 10 bases, and 15 bases lay between the germline ends. The CDR3 coding sequence is TGTGCCAGCAGCTTAAATGGCAGGGGTGGCTCACCCCTCCACTTT. Amino acids: CASSLNGRGGSPLHF.

The V gene is TRBV9, the J gene TRBJ1-3; D may be TRBD1 (5 bases). V was shortened by 2 bases and J by 4 bases, with 19 bases between the two germline ends. CDR1 is SGDLS and CDR2 is YYNGEE in the germline V gene. This CDR3 is built from 17 residues. CDR3 in DNA: TGTGCCAGCAGCGTCGGAGGGACTACAAGGGCCGGAAACACCATATATTTT. Amino acids: CASSVGGTTRAGNTIYF.

This sequence joins TRBV7-9 and TRBJ1-4; 7 bases match TRBD1. Germline lookup yields CDR1 SEHNR and CDR2 FQNEAQ (reference sequence). V dropped 6 bases and J dropped 5; count of bases not matched to a gene: 9. There are 15 residues in the CDR3. The CDR3 nucleotides read TGTGCCAGCAGTTCCCCGGGACAGAGGAATGAAAAACTGTTTTTT. It specifies CASSSPGQRNEKLFF.

The rearrangement uses TRBV6-6 and TRBJ2-7; possibly TRBD1 or TRBD2 for D (5 bases each). Germline V gives CDR1 MNHNY, CDR2 SVGAGI (reference sequence). This CDR3 spans 14 amino acids. V was cut by 5 bases and J by 6 bases, with 17 bases left in between. The CDR3 is CASSQDGGRGEQYF. The CDR3 DNA sequence: TGTGCCAGCAGTCAGGACGGAGGAAGGGGCGAGCAGTACTTC.

The chain employs TRBV4-3 and TRBJ1-1, with D unclear. Germline V CDR1 and CDR2: LGHNA, YSLEER. The CDR3 has 14 residues. V gave up 0 bases and J gave up 1 base, with 6 bases separating them. CDR3 bases: TGCGCCAGCAGCCAAGAAAGGAGGAACACTGAAGCTTTCTTT. Translation: CASSQERRNTEAFF.

This chain uses TRBV27 with TRBJ2-3; 7 nucleotides match TRBD1. Trimming took 9 bases from V and 3 from J; bases not matched to a gene: 15. The CDR3 has 16 residues. CDR1 is MNHEY and CDR2 is SMNVEV in the germline V gene (reference sequence). CDR3 amino acids: CASTPFYRGTTDTQYF. The CDR3 nucleotides read TGTGCCAGTACCCCTTTTTACAGGGGAACTACAGATACGCAGTATTTT.

The V and J genes are TRBV3-1 (or the pseudogene TRBV3-2) and TRBJ1-1, with D unresolved. Trimming shortened V by 0 bases and J by 4 bases, and 3 bases separated the two germline ends. Germline V gives CDR1 LGHDT, CDR2 YNNKEL (reference sequence). This CDR3 is 12 amino acids long. CDR3 DNA sequence: TGTGCCAGCAGCCAAGACAGCACTGAAGCTTTCTTT. This translates into CASSQDSTEAFF.

This clone showed up just a few times. The chain couples TRBV7-2 to TRBJ2-1; 11 bases map to TRBD1. Germline values: CDR1 SGHTA, CDR2 FQGNSA. The CDR3 totals 17 residues. Unmatched junction bases numbered 13, after V lost 3 bases and J lost 9 bases. The CDR3 here is CASSFSSGGTGGAEQFF. The CDR3 nucleotides read TGTGCCAGCAGCTTTTCTTCCGGCGGGACAGGGGGTGCTGAGCAGTTCTTC.

This CDR3 is CASSWGTSGSGEQYF. CDR3 DNA sequence: TGTGCCAGCAGCTGGGGGACTAGCGGGAGTGGCGAGCAGTACTTC. This sequence joins TRBV13 and TRBJ2-7; 14 nucleotides line up with TRBD2. Germline V gene data show CDR1 as PRHDT and CDR2 as FYEKMQ (reference sequence). There are 15 residues in the CDR3. The V gene end was trimmed by 4 bases and the J gene end by 6 bases; junction bases not matched to a gene: 5.

This chain links TRBV5-4 with TRBJ1-2, with D unresolved. This CDR3 region has 13 residues. The V end lost 2 bases, the J end lost 8 bases, and 13 bases lay between the germline ends. CDR1 and CDR2 from the germline V gene are SGHNT and YYREEE (reference sequence). CDR3 sequence: CASSLDQRRGYTF. The CDR3 nucleotides are TGTGCCAGCAGCTTAGACCAAAGAAGGGGCTACACCTTC.